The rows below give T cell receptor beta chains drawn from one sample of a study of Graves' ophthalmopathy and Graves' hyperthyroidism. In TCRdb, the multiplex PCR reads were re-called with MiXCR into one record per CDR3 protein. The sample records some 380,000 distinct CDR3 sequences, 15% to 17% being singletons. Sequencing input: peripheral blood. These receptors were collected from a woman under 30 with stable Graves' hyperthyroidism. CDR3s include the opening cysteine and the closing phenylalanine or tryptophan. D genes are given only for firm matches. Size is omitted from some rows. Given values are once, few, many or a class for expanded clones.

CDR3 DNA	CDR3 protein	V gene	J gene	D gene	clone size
TGTGCCAGCAGTTACAAGGCAGGGCCACGGGGCGGGGAGCTGTTTTTT	CASSYKAGPRGGELFF	TRBV6-5	TRBJ2-2	-	-
TGTGCCAGCAGTTACGGCAGTTCTAACTATGGCTACACCTTC	CASSYGSSNYGYTF	TRBV6-5	TRBJ1-2	-	-
TGTGCCAGCTCACCACCTACAGGGGCCCTGAACACCGGGGAGCTGTTTTTT	CASSPPTGALNTGELFF	TRBV18	TRBJ2-2	TRBD1	-
TGTGCCAGCAGTTACCCGACTCGGGTAGCTGGCTACACCTTC	CASSYPTRVAGYTF	TRBV6-5	TRBJ1-2	-	many
TGTGCCAGCAGCCAAGTAATCAGGGGGCGACCCTACGAGCAGTACTTC	CASSQVIRGRPYEQYF	TRBV14	TRBJ2-7	TRBD1	few
TGCGCCAGCAACCTACAGCCGGGACAGGGGGTCGACTATGGCTACACCTTC	CASNLQPGQGVDYGYTF	TRBV5-1	TRBJ1-2	TRBD1	few
TGTGCCAGCTCACCAGAAACAGGGATGGGCAATCAGCCCCAGCATTTT	CASSPETGMGNQPQHF	TRBV18	TRBJ1-5	-	-
TGCAGCGTTCGGACAGGGGGAAACGAGCAGTACTTC	CSVRTGGNEQYF	TRBV29-1	TRBJ2-7	TRBD1	-
TGCAGCGTTGTGAGTGGGACAGTCACTTTGAACACTGAAGCTTTCTTT	CSVVSGTVTLNTEAFF	TRBV29-1	TRBJ1-1	TRBD1	many
TGTGCCAGCAGTCTGACGGGACAGGGGGCCGAGCAGTACTTC	CASSLTGQGAEQYF	TRBV28	TRBJ2-7	TRBD1	many
TGCAGTGTAGAGGGGATGAACACTGAAGCTTTCTTT	CSVEGMNTEAFF	TRBV20-1	TRBJ1-1	-	-
TGCAGTGCTACCCAGCGGGGACGAGATACGCAGTATTTT	CSATQRGRDTQYF	TRBV20-1	TRBJ2-3	TRBD2	few
TGTGCCAGCTCACCCTACGTGGAAAATACGCAGTATTTT	CASSPYVENTQYF	TRBV18	TRBJ2-3	-	-
TGTGCCAGCAGTTCCCGGGGGGGCCGGGCCAACGTCCTGACTTTC	CASSSRGGRANVLTF	TRBV6-5	TRBJ2-6	TRBD2	-
TGTGCCAGCAGCTCCGATACAGGGGATGGGGCCAACGTCCTGACTTTC	CASSSDTGDGANVLTF	TRBV7-3	TRBJ2-6	TRBD1	many
TGTGCCAGCAGCCATCTGATCCGGGGGGCTTGGAGCAATCAGCCCCAGCATTTT	CASSHLIRGAWSNQPQHF	TRBV4-2	TRBJ1-5	-	-
TGTGCCACCAGCCGCAGGGACAACGAGCAGTACTTC	CATSRRDNEQYF	TRBV15	TRBJ2-7	-	-